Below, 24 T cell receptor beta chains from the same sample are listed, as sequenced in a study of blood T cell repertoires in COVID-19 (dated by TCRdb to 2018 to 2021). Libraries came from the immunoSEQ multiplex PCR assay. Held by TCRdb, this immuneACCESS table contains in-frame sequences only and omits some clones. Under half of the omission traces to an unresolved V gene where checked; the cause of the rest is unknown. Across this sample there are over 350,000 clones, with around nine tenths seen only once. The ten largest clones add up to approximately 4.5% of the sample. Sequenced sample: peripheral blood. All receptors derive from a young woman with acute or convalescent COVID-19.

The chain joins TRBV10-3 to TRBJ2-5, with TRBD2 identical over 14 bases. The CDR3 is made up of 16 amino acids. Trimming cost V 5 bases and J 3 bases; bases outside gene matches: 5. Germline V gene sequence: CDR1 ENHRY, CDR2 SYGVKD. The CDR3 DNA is TGTGCCATCAGTTTGGGACTAGCGGGGGTAGAAGAGACCCAGTACTTC. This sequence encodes CAISLGLAGVEETQYF.

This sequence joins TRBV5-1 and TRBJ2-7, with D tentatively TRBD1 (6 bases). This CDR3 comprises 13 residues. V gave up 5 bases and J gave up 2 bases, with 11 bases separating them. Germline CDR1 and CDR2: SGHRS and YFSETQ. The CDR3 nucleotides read TGCGCCAGCAGACAGGGTGATACCTACGAGCAGTACTTC. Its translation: CASRQGDTYEQYF.

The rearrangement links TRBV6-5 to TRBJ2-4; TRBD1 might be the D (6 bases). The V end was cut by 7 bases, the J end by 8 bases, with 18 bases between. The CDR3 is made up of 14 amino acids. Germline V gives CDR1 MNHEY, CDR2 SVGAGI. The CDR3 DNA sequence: TGTGCCAGCATGATACAGGGTGGGGAAGACATTCAGTACTTC. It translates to CASMIQGGEDIQYF.

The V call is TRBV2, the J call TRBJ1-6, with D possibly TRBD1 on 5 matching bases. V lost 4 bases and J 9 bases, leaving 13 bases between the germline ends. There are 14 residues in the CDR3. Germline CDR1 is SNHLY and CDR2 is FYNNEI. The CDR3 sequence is CASSAPGGISPLHF. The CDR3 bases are TGTGCCAGCAGTGCCCCTGGGGGGATTTCACCCCTCCACTTT.

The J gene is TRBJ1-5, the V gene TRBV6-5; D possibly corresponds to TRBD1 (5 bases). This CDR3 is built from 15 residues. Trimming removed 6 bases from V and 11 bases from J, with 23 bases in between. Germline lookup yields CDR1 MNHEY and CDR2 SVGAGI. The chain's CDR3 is CASSSSRDGGTAQHF. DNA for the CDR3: TGTGCCAGCAGCTCCTCGCGGGACGGGGGGACGGCCCAGCATTTT.

CDR3 nucleotide sequence: TGTGCCAGCAGCTTGGATCTGGTGATAGACAATGAGCAGTTCTTC. Residues: CASSLDLVIDNEQFF. The chain carries TRBV5-6 and TRBJ2-1; unclear D gene. The CDR3 is 15 amino acids. Germline values: CDR1 SGHDT, CDR2 YYEEEE. Trimming cost V 0 bases and J 5 bases, with 12 bases left between them.

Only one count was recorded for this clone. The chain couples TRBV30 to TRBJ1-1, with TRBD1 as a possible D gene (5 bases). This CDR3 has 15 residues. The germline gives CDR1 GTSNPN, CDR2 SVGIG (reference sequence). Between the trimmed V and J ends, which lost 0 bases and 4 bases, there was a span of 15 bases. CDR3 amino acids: CAWSVRGVGLTEAFF. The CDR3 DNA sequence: TGTGCCTGGAGTGTACGGGGGGTCGGCCTCACTGAAGCTTTCTTT.

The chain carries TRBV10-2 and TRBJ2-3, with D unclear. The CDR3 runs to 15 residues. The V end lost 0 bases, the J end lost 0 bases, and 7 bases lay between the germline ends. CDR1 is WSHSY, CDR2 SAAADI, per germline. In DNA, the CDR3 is TGCGCCAGCAGTGAGTCAAGAGTTAGCACAGATACGCAGTATTTT. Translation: CASSESRVSTDTQYF.

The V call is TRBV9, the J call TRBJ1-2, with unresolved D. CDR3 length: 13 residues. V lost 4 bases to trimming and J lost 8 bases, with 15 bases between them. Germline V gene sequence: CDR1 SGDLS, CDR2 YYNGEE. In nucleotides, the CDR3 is TGTGCCAGCAGCATACTCCCCGTCGGGGGCTACACCTTC. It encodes CASSILPVGGYTF.

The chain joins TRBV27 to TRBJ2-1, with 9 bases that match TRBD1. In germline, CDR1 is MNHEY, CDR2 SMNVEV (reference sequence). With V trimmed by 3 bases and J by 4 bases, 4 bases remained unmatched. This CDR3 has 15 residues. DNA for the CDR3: TGTGCCAGCAGTTTCAGCGGGACAGGGTACAATGAGCAGTTCTTC. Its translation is CASSFSGTGYNEQFF.

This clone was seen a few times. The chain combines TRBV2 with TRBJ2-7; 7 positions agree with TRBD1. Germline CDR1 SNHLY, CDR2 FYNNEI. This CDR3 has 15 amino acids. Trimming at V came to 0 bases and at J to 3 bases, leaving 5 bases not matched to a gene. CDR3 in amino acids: CASSEATGKIYEQYF. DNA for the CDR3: TGTGCCAGCAGTGAAGCGACAGGGAAGATCTACGAGCAGTACTTC.

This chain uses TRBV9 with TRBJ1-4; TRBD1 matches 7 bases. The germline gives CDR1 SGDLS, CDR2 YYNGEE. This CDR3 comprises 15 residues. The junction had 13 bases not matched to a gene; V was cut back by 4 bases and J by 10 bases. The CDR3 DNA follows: TGTGCCAGCAGCCAATATGGACAGGCCGGGGCAAAACTGTTTTTT. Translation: CASSQYGQAGAKLFF.

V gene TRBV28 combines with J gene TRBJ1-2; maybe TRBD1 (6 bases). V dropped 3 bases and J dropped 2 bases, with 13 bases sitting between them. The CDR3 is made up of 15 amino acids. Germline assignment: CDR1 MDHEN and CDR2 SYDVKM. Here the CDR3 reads CASSLGGADNYGYTF. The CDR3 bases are TGTGCCAGCAGTTTGGGGGGGGCGGACAACTATGGCTACACCTTC.

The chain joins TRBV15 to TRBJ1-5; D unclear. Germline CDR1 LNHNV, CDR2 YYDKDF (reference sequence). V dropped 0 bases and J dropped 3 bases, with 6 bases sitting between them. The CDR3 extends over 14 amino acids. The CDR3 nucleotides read TGTGCCACCAGCAGAGATGGCCACAATCAGCCCCAGCATTTT. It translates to CATSRDGHNQPQHF.

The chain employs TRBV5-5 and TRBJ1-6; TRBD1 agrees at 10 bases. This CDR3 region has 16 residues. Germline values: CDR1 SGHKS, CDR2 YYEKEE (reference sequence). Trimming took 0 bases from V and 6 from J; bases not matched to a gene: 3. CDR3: CASSLVRTGGNSPLHF. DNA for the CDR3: TGTGCCAGCAGCTTGGTCCGGACAGGGGGTAATTCACCCCTCCACTTT.

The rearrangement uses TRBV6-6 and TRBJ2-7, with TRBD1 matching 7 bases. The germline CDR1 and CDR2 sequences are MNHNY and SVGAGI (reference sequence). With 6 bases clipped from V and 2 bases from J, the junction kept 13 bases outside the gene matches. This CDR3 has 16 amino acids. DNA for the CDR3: TGTGCCAGCAGAAAAGCTACAGGGGAAACTGCCTACGAGCAGTACTTC. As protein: CASRKATGETAYEQYF.

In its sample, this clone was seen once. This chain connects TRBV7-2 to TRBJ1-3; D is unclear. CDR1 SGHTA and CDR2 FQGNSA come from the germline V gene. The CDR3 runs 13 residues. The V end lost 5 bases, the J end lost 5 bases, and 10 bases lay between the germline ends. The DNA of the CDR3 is TGTGCCAGCAGCCAGACGGGAAGAAACACCATATATTTT. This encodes CASSQTGRNTIYF.

For the CDR3, the DNA is TGTGCCAGTAGACCCCAGGGTTTCGGTGAGACCCAGTACTTC. Translating gives CASRPQGFGETQYF. This chain uses TRBV19 with TRBJ2-5, with D perhaps TRBD1 (5 bases). Trimming shortened V by 6 bases and J by 5 bases, and 16 bases separated the two germline ends. Germline V gives CDR1 LNHDA, CDR2 SQIVND (reference sequence). CDR3 length equals 14 residues. Combining the CDR3 with reference TRBV19 and TRBJ2-5 gives the whole variable domain DGGITQSPKYLFRKEGQNVTLSCEQNLNHDAMYWYRQDPGQGLRLIYYSQIVNDFQKGDIAEGYSVSREKKESFPLTVTSAQKNPTAFYLCASRPQGFGETQYFGPGTRLLVL.

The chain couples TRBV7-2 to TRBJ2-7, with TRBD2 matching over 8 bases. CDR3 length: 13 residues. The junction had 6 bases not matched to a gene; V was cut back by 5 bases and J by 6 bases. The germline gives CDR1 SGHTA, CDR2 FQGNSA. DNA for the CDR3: TGTGCCAGCAGCCGAATCGGGGGGGGCGAGCAGTACTTC. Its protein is CASSRIGGGEQYF.

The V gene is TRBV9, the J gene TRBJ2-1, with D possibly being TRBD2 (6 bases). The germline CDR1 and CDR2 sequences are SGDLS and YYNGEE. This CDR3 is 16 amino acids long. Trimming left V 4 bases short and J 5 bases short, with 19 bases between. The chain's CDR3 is CASSLRRGVPDNEQFF. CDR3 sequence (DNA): TGTGCCAGCAGCCTACGACGCGGGGTCCCCGACAATGAGCAGTTCTTC. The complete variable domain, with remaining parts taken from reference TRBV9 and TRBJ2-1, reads DSGVTQTPKHLITATGQRVTLRCSPRSGDLSVYWYQQSLDQGLQFLIQYYNGEERAKGNILERFSAQQFPDLHSELNLSSLELGDSALYFCASSLRRGVPDNEQFFGPGTRLTVL.

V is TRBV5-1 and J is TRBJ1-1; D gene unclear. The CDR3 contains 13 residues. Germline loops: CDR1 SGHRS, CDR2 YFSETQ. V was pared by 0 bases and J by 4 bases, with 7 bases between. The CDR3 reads CASSLAALTEAFF. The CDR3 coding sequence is TGCGCCAGCAGCTTGGCTGCGCTCACTGAAGCTTTCTTT.

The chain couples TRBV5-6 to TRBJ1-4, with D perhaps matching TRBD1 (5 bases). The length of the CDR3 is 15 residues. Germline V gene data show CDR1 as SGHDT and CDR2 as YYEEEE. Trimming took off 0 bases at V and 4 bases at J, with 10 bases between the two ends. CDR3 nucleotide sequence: TGTGCCAGCAGCTTGGTTGCAGGGTTTAATGAAAAACTGTTTTTT. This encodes CASSLVAGFNEKLFF. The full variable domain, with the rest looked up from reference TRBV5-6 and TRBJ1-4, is DAGVTQSPTHLIKTRGQQVTLRCSPKSGHDTVSWYQQALGQGPQFIFQYYEEEERQRGNFPDRFSGHQFPNYSSELNVNALLLGDSALYLCASSLVAGFNEKLFFGSGTQLSVL.

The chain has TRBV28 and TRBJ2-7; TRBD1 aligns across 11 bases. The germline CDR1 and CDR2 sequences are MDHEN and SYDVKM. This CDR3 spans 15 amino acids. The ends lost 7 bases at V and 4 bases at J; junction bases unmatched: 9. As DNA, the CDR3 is TGTGCCAGCACCTCTGGGACAGGGGGTTGGTACGAGCAGTACTTC. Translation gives CASTSGTGGWYEQYF.

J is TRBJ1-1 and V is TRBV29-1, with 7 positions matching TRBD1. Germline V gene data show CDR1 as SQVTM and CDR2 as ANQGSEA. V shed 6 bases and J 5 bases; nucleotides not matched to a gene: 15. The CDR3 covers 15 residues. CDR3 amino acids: CSVPIRRQGQTEAFF. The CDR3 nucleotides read TGCAGCGTCCCAATACGCAGACAGGGACAAACTGAAGCTTTCTTT.